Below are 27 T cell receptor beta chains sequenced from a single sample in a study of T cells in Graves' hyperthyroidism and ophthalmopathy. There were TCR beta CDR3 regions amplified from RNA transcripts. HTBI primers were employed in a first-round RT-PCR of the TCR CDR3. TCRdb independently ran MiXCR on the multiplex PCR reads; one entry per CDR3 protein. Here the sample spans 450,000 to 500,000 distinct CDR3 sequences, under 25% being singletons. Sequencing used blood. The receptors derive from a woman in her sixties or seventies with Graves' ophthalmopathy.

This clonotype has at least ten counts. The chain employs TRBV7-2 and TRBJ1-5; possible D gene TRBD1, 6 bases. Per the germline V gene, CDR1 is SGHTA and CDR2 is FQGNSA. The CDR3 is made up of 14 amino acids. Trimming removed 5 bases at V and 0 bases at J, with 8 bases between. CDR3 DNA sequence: TGTGCCAGCAGCGACAGGCCTAGCAATCAGCCCCAGCATTTT. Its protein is CASSDRPSNQPQHF.

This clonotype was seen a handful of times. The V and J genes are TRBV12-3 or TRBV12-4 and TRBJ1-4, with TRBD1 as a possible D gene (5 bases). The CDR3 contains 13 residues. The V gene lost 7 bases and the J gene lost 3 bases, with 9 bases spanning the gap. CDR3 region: CASNLGANEKLFF. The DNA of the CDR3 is TGTGCCAGCAACCTAGGGGCTAATGAAAAACTGTTTTTT.

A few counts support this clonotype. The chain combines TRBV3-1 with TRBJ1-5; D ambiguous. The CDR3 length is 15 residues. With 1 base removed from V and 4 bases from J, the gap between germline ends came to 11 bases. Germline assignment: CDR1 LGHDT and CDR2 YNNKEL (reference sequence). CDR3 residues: CASSQGQVNNQPQHF. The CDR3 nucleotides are TGTGCCAGCAGCCAAGGGCAGGTTAATAATCAGCCCCAGCATTTT.

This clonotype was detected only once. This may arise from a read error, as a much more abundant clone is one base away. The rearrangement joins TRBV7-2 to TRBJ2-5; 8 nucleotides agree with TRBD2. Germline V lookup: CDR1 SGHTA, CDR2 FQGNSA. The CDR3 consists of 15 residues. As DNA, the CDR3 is TGTGCCAGCAGCCCGGGTAGCGGGGTTCGGGAGACCCAGCACTTC. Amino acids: CASSPGSGVRETQHF.

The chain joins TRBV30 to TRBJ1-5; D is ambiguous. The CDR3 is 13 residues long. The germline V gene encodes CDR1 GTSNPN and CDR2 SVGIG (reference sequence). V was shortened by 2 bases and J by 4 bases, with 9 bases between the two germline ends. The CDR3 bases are TGTGCCTGGAGTCCTGACGGTAATCAGCCCCAGCATTTT. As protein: CAWSPDGNQPQHF.

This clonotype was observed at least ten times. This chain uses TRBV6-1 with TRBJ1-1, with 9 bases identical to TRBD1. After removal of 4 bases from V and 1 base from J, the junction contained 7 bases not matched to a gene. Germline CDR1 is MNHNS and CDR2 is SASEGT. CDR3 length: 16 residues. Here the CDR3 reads CASSGQGVLANTEAFF. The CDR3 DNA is TGTGCCAGCAGTGGACAGGGGGTTTTGGCGAACACTGAAGCTTTCTTT.

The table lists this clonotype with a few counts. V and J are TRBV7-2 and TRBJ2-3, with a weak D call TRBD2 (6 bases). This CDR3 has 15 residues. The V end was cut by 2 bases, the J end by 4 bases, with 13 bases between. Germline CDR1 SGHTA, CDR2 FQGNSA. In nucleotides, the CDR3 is TGTGCCAGCAGCTTATTCCCGGGAGTACCAGATACGCAGTATTTT. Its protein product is CASSLFPGVPDTQYF. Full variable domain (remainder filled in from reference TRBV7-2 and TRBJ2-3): GAGVSQSPSNKVTEKGKDVELRCDPISGHTALYWYRQSLGQGLEFLIYFQGNSAPDKSGLPSDRFSAERTGGSVSTLTIQRTQQEDSAVYLCASSLFPGVPDTQYFGPGTRLTVL.

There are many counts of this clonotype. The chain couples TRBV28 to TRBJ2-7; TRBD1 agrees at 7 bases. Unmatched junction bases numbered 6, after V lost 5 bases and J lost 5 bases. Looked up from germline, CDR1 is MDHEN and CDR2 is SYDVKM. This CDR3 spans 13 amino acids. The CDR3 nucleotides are TGTGCCAGCAGTCTACAGGGGATCCACGAGCAGTACTTC. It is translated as CASSLQGIHEQYF.

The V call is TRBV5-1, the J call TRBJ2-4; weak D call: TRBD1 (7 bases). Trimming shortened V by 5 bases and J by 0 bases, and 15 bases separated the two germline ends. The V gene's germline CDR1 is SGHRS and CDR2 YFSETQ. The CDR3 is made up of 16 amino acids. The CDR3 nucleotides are TGCGCCAGCAGGGAGGGGGCACCCCTAGCCAAAAACATTCAGTACTTC. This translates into CASREGAPLAKNIQYF.

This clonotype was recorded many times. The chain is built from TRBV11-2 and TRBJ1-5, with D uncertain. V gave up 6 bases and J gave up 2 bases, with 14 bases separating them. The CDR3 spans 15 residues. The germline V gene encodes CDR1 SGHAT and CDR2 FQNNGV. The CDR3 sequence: CASSPGGVRNQPQHF. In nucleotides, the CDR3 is TGTGCCAGCAGTCCCGGCGGGGTCCGCAATCAGCCCCAGCATTTT.

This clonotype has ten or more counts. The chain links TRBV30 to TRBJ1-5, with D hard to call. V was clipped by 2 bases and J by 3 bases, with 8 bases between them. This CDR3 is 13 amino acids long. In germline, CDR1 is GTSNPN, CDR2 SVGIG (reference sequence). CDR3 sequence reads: CAWSRYNNQPQHF. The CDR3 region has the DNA TGTGCCTGGAGTCGGTATAACAATCAGCCCCAGCATTTT.

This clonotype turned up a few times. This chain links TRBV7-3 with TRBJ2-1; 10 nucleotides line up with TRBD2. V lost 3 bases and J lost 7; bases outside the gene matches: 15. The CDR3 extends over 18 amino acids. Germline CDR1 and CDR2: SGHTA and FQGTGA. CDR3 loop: CASSFYPAVAGGWNEQFF. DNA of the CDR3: TGTGCCAGCAGCTTCTACCCCGCAGTAGCGGGAGGTTGGAATGAGCAGTTCTTC.

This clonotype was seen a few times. CDR3 sequence (DNA): TGTGCCAGCAGATCCGGGACAGGGTTGGGGGAGCAGTACTTC. It yields the protein CASRSGTGLGEQYF. The chain links TRBV6-2 or TRBV6-3 to TRBJ2-7; 9 positions agree with TRBD1. V lost 6 bases, J lost 7 bases, and 10 bases stayed unmatched. CDR3 length equals 14 residues. From germline, CDR1 is MNHEY and CDR2 SVGEGT.

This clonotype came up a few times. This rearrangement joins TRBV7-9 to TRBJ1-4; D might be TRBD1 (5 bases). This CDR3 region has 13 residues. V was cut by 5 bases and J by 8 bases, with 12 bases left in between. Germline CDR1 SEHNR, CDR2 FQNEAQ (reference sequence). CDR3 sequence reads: CASSVRGREKLFF. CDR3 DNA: TGTGCCAGCAGCGTAAGGGGTCGGGAAAAACTGTTTTTT.

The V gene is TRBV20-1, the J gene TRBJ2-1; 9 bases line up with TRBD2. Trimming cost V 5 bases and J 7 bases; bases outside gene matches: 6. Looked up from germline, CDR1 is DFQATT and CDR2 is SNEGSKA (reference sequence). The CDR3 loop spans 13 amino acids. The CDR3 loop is CSAPYSGRNEQFF. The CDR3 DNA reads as TGCAGTGCTCCTTATAGCGGGAGAAATGAGCAGTTCTTC.

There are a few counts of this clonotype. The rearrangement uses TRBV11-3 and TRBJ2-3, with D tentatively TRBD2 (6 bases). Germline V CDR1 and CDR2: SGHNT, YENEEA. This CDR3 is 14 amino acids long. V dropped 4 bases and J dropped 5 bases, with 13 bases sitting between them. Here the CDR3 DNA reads TGTGCCAGCAGCTCTGGCGGGGTAGGAGATACGCAGTATTTT. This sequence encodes CASSSGGVGDTQYF.

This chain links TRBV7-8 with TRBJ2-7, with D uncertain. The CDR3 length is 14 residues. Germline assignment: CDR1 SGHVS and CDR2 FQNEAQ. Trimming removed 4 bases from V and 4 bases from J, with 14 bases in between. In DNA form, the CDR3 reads TGTGCCAGCAGCTCACAATCTGCCCGGTACGAGCAGTACTTC. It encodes CASSSQSARYEQYF.

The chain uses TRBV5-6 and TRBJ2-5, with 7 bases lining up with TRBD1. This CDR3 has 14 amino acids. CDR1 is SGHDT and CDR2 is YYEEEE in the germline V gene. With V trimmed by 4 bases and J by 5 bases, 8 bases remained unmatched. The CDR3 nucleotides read TGTGCCAGCAGCGAATGGACAGGCGGCGAGACCCAGTACTTC. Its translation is CASSEWTGGETQYF.

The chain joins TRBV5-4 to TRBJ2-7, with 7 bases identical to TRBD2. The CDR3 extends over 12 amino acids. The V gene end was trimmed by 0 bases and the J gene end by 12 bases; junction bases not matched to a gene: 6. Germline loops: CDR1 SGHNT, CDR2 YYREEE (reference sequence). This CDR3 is CASSLEGRAPYF. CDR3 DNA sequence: TGTGCCAGCAGCTTGGAGGGGAGGGCGCCGTACTTC. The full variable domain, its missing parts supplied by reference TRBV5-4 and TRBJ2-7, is ETGVTQSPTHLIKTRGQQVTLRCSSQSGHNTVSWYQQALGQGPQFIFQYYREEENGRGNFPPRFSGLQFPNYSSELNVNALELDDSALYLCASSLEGRAPYFGPGTRLTVT.

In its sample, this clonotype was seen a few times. The CDR3: CASSLNSPGHTNYGYTF. In nucleotides, the CDR3 is TGTGCCAGCAGTTTAAACTCCCCGGGTCACACTAACTATGGCTACACCTTC. The V call is TRBV27, the J call TRBJ1-2; D not resolved. V gave up 2 bases and J gave up 0 bases, with 16 bases separating them. This CDR3 has 17 amino acids. In germline, CDR1 is MNHEY, CDR2 SMNVEV (reference sequence).

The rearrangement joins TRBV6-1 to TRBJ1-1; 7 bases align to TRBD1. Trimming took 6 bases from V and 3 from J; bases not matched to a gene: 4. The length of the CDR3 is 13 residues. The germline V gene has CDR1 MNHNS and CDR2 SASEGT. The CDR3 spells CASRGTGDTEAFF. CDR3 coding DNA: TGTGCCAGCAGGGGTACAGGGGACACTGAAGCTTTCTTT.

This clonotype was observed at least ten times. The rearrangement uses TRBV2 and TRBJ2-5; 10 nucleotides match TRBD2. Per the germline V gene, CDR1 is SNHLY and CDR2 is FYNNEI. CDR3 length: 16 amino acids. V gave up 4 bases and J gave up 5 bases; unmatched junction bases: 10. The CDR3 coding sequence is TGTGCCAGCAGTGCCGGGACTAGCGCCTCCCGGGAGACCCAGTACTTC. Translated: CASSAGTSASRETQYF.

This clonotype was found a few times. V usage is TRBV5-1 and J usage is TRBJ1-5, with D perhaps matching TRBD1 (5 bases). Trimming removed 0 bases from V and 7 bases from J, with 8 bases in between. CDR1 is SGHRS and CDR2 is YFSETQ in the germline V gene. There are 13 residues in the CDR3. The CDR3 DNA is TGCGCCAGCAGCTTGGCGGGGGTACAGCCCCAGCATTTT. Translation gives CASSLAGVQPQHF.

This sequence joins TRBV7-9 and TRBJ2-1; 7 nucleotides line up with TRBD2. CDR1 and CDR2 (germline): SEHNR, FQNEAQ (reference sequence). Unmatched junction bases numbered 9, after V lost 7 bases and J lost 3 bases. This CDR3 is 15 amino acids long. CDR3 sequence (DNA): TGTGCCAGCATAGCACGCGGGAGTGTCTACAATGAGCAGTTCTTC. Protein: CASIARGSVYNEQFF.

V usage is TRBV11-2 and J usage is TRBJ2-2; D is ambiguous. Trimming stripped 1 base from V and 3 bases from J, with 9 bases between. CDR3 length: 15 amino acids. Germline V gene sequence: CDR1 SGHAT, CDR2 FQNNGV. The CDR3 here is CASSLALGYTGELFF. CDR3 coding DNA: TGTGCCAGCAGCTTAGCTCTGGGGTACACCGGGGAGCTGTTTTTT. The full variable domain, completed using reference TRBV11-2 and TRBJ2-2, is EAGVAQSPRYKIIEKRQSVAFWCNPISGHATLYWYQQILGQGPKLLIQFQNNGVVDDSQLPKDRFSAERLKGVDSTLKIQPAKLEDSAVYLCASSLALGYTGELFFGEGSRLTVL.

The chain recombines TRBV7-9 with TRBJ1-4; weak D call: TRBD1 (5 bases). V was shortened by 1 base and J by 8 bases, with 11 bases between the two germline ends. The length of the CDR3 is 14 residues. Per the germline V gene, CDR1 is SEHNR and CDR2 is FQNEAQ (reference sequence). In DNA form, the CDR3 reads TGTGCCAGCAGCTTAGTTTCAGGGCACGAAAAACTGTTTTTT. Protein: CASSLVSGHEKLFF.

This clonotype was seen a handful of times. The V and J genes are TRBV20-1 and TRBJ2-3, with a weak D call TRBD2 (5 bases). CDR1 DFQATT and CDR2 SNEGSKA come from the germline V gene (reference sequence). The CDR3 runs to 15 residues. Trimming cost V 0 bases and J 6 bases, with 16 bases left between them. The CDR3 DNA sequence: TGCAGTGCTAGAGATTCTAAGGCGGGCCCCGATACGCAGTATTTT. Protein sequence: CSARDSKAGPDTQYF.